The 8 T cell receptor beta chains given below trace back to one sample, sequenced in a study of T cell responses to AZD1222 COVID-19 vaccine (dated by TCRdb to the early 2020s). The library was prepared using the immunoSEQ multiplex PCR assay. Drawn from immuneACCESS, this table holds only the in-frame rearrangements with V and J called that TCRdb kept. Clones are partly lost; checked studies trace under half to an unresolved V gene and leave the rest unexplained. Counted in this sample were about 39,000 clones; less than 95% of them appeared once. The ten largest make up roughly 35% of the sample. The time point label corresponds to: about 28 days (+/-7) after the second vaccine dose. The sample in question was peripheral blood, obtained 28 days after the second AZD1222 dose. These receptors all come from an adult who received the AZD1222 COVID-19 vaccine.

The chain links TRBV7-2 to TRBJ1-2; D is undetermined. Germline V gives CDR1 SGHTA, CDR2 FQGNSA. The CDR3 sequence is 15 residues long. V was pared by 5 bases and J by 8 bases, with 21 bases between. This chain's CDR3 is CASSPRRSGVRGYTF. CDR3 nucleotides: TGTGCCAGCAGCCCCAGAAGGTCTGGCGTGAGAGGCTACACCTTC.

The chain has TRBV6-5 and TRBJ1-2; D is ambiguous. The V gene's germline CDR1 is MNHEY and CDR2 SVGAGI. This CDR3 region has 13 residues. The V gene lost 8 bases and the J gene lost 0 bases, with 10 bases spanning the gap. The CDR3 here is CASPRGTNYGYTF. The CDR3 bases are TGTGCCAGCCCCCGGGGAACTAACTATGGCTACACCTTC.

The V and J genes are TRBV5-4 and TRBJ1-2; D possibly corresponds to TRBD1 (6 bases). CDR3 length: 14 residues. Germline V gene lookup returns CDR1 SGHNT and CDR2 YYREEE (reference sequence). V was cut by 7 bases and J by 1 base, with 14 bases left in between. In DNA, the CDR3 is TGTGCCAGCCTCGGGACAAACCATAACTATGGCTACACCTTC. Protein sequence: CASLGTNHNYGYTF.

The V and J genes are TRBV11-3 and TRBJ2-2; D could derive from TRBD1 or TRBD2 (7 bases each). Trimming took off 1 base at V and 0 bases at J, with 12 bases between the two ends. From germline, CDR1 is SGHNT and CDR2 YENEEA. The CDR3 loop spans 17 amino acids. For the CDR3, the DNA is TGTGCCAGCAGCTTAGGGGGAGGGACAGCGAACACCGGGGAGCTGTTTTTT. This encodes CASSLGGGTANTGELFF.

This rearrangement joins TRBV5-1 to TRBJ2-3; D perhaps matches TRBD2 (6 bases). This CDR3 comprises 15 residues. The V end was cut by 1 base, the J end by 3 bases, with 12 bases between. Germline-derived CDR1 and CDR2 are SGHRS and YFSETQ. The CDR3 reads CASSLRRGVTDTQYF. The CDR3 nucleotides read TGCGCCAGCAGCTTGCGGAGGGGCGTGACAGATACGCAGTATTTT.

This chain connects TRBV5-6 to TRBJ2-3, with 9 bases lining up with TRBD2. The germline gives CDR1 SGHDT, CDR2 YYEEEE. The CDR3 has 19 amino acids. Losses at the gene ends were 3 bases for V and 0 bases for J; bases not matched to a gene: 14. CDR3 nucleotides: TGTGCCAGCAGCTCGACAATAAGACTAGCGGCCCCTAGCACAGATACGCAGTATTTT. Translation: CASSSTIRLAAPSTDTQYF.

J is TRBJ2-7 and V is TRBV6-6; D is uncertain. The CDR3 totals 13 residues. The V and J ends lost 6 bases and 3 bases respectively, with 12 bases between them. Germline CDR1 and CDR2: MNHNY and SVGAGI (reference sequence). CDR3 DNA sequence: TGTGCCAGCAGCCAGACCAGCAACTACGAGCAGTACTTC. Translation: CASSQTSNYEQYF.

The chain employs TRBV18 and TRBJ1-1; D is possibly TRBD1 (5 bases). The CDR3 runs 14 residues. The germline V gene has CDR1 KGHSH and CDR2 LQKENI. Trimming stripped 1 base from V and 1 base from J, with 7 bases between. The CDR3 sequence: CASSPLGGNTEAFF. Here the CDR3 DNA reads TGTGCCAGCTCACCACTCGGGGGGAACACTGAAGCTTTCTTT.